Listed below are T cell receptor beta chains from one sample, sequenced in a study of blood T cell repertoires in COVID-19. Produced via immunoSEQ multiplex PCR; TCRdb's table is partial and in-frame only. The sample records about 370,000 clones, approximately 90% being singletons. Sequenced input: PBMCs or T cells enriched from blood (not recorded which). The receptors originated from a man aged 18 to 29 who had recovered from COVID-19. Each CDR3 is given with its conserved first and last residue. The D gene is left open where the match is weak. Some rows mark clone size as missing; the rest say once, few, many or name a class of expanded clone.

D gene: TRBD1
clone size: .
V gene: TRBV7-2
J gene: TRBJ1-2
CDR3 protein: CASSLQQGGDGYTF
CDR3 DNA: TGTGCCAGCAGCCTTCAACAGGGGGGCGATGGCTACACCTTC

D gene: TRBD1
clone size: .
V gene: TRBV19
J gene: TRBJ1-2
CDR3 protein: CASSGQGMAPGYTF
CDR3 DNA: TGTGCCAGTAGTGGACAGGGAATGGCACCTGGCTACACCTTC

D gene: .
clone size: once
V gene: TRBV5-1
J gene: TRBJ2-2
CDR3 protein: CASSLEGDRTGELFF
CDR3 DNA: TGCGCCAGCAGCTTGGAGGGAGATCGGACCGGGGAGCTGTTTTTT

D gene: .
clone size: few
V gene: TRBV7-9
J gene: TRBJ1-6
CDR3 protein: CASSRPGDRLHF
CDR3 DNA: TGTGCCAGCAGCCGTCCCGGTGATCGCCTCCACTTT

D gene: TRBD2
clone size: .
V gene: TRBV29-1
J gene: TRBJ2-2
CDR3 protein: CSVRGLAETGELFF
CDR3 DNA: TGCAGCGTACGAGGACTAGCTGAGACCGGGGAGCTGTTTTTT

D gene: TRBD2
clone size: .
V gene: TRBV18
J gene: TRBJ2-2
CDR3 protein: CASSPVAGPVELFF
CDR3 DNA: TGTGCCAGCTCCCCAGTAGCGGGACCAGTGGAGCTGTTTTTT

D gene: .
clone size: .
V gene: TRBV6-5
J gene: TRBJ1-5
CDR3 protein: CASRAQQGRIQPQHF
CDR3 DNA: TGTGCCAGCAGGGCCCAACAGGGAAGGATTCAGCCCCAGCATTTT

D gene: .
clone size: few
V gene: TRBV7-9
J gene: TRBJ2-5
CDR3 protein: CASSLVAETQYF
CDR3 DNA: TGTGCCAGCAGCTTAGTAGCCGAGACCCAGTACTTC

D gene: .
clone size: .
V gene: TRBV29-1
J gene: TRBJ2-3
CDR3 protein: CSVTRGGEDTQYF
CDR3 DNA: TGCAGCGTTACCAGGGGAGGGGAAGATACGCAGTATTTT

D gene: TRBD2
clone size: .
V gene: TRBV4-3
J gene: TRBJ2-7
CDR3 protein: CASSQVVPSGSIYEQYF
CDR3 DNA: TGCGCCAGCAGCCAGGTCGTGCCTAGCGGGAGTATCTACGAGCAGTACTTC

D gene: .
clone size: once
V gene: TRBV18
J gene: TRBJ2-5
CDR3 protein: CASSLNREETQYF
CDR3 DNA: TGTGCCAGCTCACTGAACAGAGAAGAGACCCAGTACTTC

D gene: TRBD1
clone size: .
V gene: TRBV19
J gene: TRBJ1-1
CDR3 protein: CASSLGPPGQTLNTEAFF
CDR3 DNA: TGTGCCAGTAGTTTGGGACCTCCGGGACAGACATTGAACACTGAAGCTTTCTTT

D gene: TRBD1
clone size: .
V gene: TRBV4-3
J gene: TRBJ1-2
CDR3 protein: CASSQPGQGGGYTF
CDR3 DNA: TGCGCCAGCAGCCAACCGGGACAGGGAGGCGGCTACACCTTC

D gene: .
clone size: .
V gene: TRBV6-1
J gene: TRBJ2-1
CDR3 protein: CASSENGLYNEQFF
CDR3 DNA: TGTGCCAGCAGTGAGAACGGTCTCTACAATGAGCAGTTCTTC

D gene: TRBD2
clone size: .
V gene: TRBV3-1/TRBV3-2
J gene: TRBJ2-3
CDR3 protein: CASSPLAGASTDTQYF
CDR3 DNA: TGTGCCAGCAGCCCCCTAGCGGGGGCATCCACAGATACGCAGTATTTT

D gene: TRBD2
clone size: .
V gene: TRBV5-1
J gene: TRBJ2-3
CDR3 protein: CASSLGTSGGTDTQYF
CDR3 DNA: TGCGCCAGCAGCTTGGGGACTAGCGGGGGGACAGATACGCAGTATTTT

D gene: .
clone size: once
V gene: TRBV7-6
J gene: TRBJ2-7
CDR3 protein: CASSLGSAPSGQYF
CDR3 DNA: TGTGCCAGCAGCTTAGGTTCAGCGCCGAGTGGGCAGTACTTC

D gene: .
clone size: .
V gene: TRBV7-2
J gene: TRBJ2-7
CDR3 protein: CASSSPGLLRDEQYF
CDR3 DNA: TGTGCCAGCAGCTCCCCGGGACTCCTGAGGGACGAGCAGTACTTC

D gene: TRBD2
clone size: .
V gene: TRBV2
J gene: TRBJ2-5
CDR3 protein: CASSGRLAAQETQYF
CDR3 DNA: TGTGCCAGCTCGGGACGGCTAGCGGCACAAGAGACCCAGTACTTC

D gene: .
clone size: few
V gene: TRBV7-2
J gene: TRBJ1-1
CDR3 protein: CASSQSGNTEAFF
CDR3 DNA: TGTGCCAGCAGCCAGTCAGGGAACACTGAAGCTTTCTTT

D gene: .
clone size: .
V gene: TRBV12-3/TRBV12-4
J gene: TRBJ1-5
CDR3 protein: CASSFGAAAQHF
CDR3 DNA: TGTGCCAGCAGTTTCGGAGCAGCGGCCCAGCATTTT

D gene: TRBD1
clone size: .
V gene: TRBV5-1
J gene: TRBJ1-4
CDR3 protein: CASSSGTGDEKLFF
CDR3 DNA: TGCGCCAGCAGCTCCGGGACAGGGGATGAAAAACTGTTTTTT

D gene: .
clone size: .
V gene: TRBV20-1
J gene: TRBJ1-2
CDR3 protein: CSAQSREGYTF
CDR3 DNA: TGCAGTGCCCAAAGCAGGGAAGGCTACACCTTC

D gene: .
clone size: .
V gene: TRBV2
J gene: TRBJ2-5
CDR3 protein: CASSTEGPLGETQYF
CDR3 DNA: TGTGCCAGCAGTACCGAGGGTCCCCTTGGAGAGACCCAGTACTTC

D gene: .
clone size: .
V gene: TRBV18
J gene: TRBJ2-3
CDR3 protein: CASSPSEITDTQYF
CDR3 DNA: TGTGCCAGCTCACCCTCCGAGATCACAGATACGCAGTATTTT

D gene: TRBD1
clone size: .
V gene: TRBV5-1
J gene: TRBJ2-3
CDR3 protein: CASSQGQGTDTQYF
CDR3 DNA: TGCGCCAGCAGCCAGGGACAGGGTACAGATACGCAGTATTTT

D gene: .
clone size: .
V gene: TRBV12-3/TRBV12-4
J gene: TRBJ1-2
CDR3 protein: CASSLTQGGGYTF
CDR3 DNA: TGTGCCAGCAGTTTAACGCAGGGCGGTGGCTACACCTTC

D gene: TRBD2
clone size: .
V gene: TRBV28
J gene: TRBJ2-7
CDR3 protein: CASSTLTSGSHEQYF
CDR3 DNA: TGTGCCAGCTCGACTCTGACTAGCGGGAGTCACGAGCAGTACTTC

D gene: .
clone size: .
V gene: TRBV5-8
J gene: TRBJ2-7
CDR3 protein: CASRLKGSSYEQYF
CDR3 DNA: TGTGCCAGCAGGCTTAAGGGGTCGTCCTACGAGCAGTACTTC

D gene: TRBD2
clone size: once
V gene: TRBV5-1
J gene: TRBJ2-3
CDR3 protein: CASSPAPSGGALDTQYF
CDR3 DNA: TGCGCCAGCAGCCCTGCCCCTAGCGGGGGGGCCCTAGATACGCAGTATTTT

D gene: .
clone size: .
V gene: TRBV28
J gene: TRBJ1-2
CDR3 protein: CASSPPGYGYTF
CDR3 DNA: TGTGCCAGCAGCCCCCCAGGCTATGGCTACACCTTC

D gene: TRBD2
clone size: .
V gene: TRBV28
J gene: TRBJ2-7
CDR3 protein: CAGGDSGRAQYF
CDR3 DNA: TGTGCCGGAGGGGATAGCGGGAGGGCCCAGTACTTC

D gene: TRBD1
clone size: once
V gene: TRBV7-9
J gene: TRBJ1-2
CDR3 protein: CASSLALDRGTLYYGYTF
CDR3 DNA: TGTGCCAGCAGCTTAGCGCTGGACAGGGGAACCCTTTACTATGGCTACACCTTC

D gene: .
clone size: .
V gene: TRBV11-2
J gene: TRBJ2-1
CDR3 protein: CASSSGTDDSNEQFF
CDR3 DNA: TGTGCCAGCAGCTCGGGGACTGATGACTCGAATGAGCAGTTCTTC

D gene: .
clone size: once
V gene: TRBV5-1
J gene: TRBJ2-1
CDR3 protein: CASSLGDRSYNEQFF
CDR3 DNA: TGCGCCAGCAGCTTGGGAGACAGGAGCTACAATGAGCAGTTCTTC

D gene: .
clone size: .
V gene: TRBV21-1
J gene: TRBJ1-2
CDR3 protein: CASSKERYGGDLCGYTF
CDR3 DNA: TGTGCCAGCAGTAAAGAAAGGTATGGAGGGGATTTGTGTGGCTACACCTTC

D gene: TRBD2
clone size: .
V gene: TRBV4-2
J gene: TRBJ2-5
CDR3 protein: CASSQAGGREETQYF
CDR3 DNA: TGTGCCAGCAGCCAAGCGGGGGGACGGGAAGAGACCCAGTACTTC

D gene: .
clone size: .
V gene: TRBV9
J gene: TRBJ1-1
CDR3 protein: CASSTGGGTEAFF
CDR3 DNA: TGTGCCAGCAGTACCGGGGGAGGCACTGAAGCTTTCTTT

D gene: TRBD1
clone size: .
V gene: TRBV27
J gene: TRBJ2-7
CDR3 protein: CASSWGTGPSYEQYF
CDR3 DNA: TGTGCCAGCAGTTGGGGGACAGGACCTTCTTACGAGCAGTACTTC

D gene: TRBD1
clone size: .
V gene: TRBV11-2
J gene: TRBJ1-3
CDR3 protein: CASRPDRLSGNTIYF
CDR3 DNA: TGTGCCAGCAGACCGGACAGGCTCTCTGGAAACACCATATATTTT

D gene: .
clone size: once
V gene: TRBV19
J gene: TRBJ1-5
CDR3 protein: CASSGIGRGSNQPQHF
CDR3 DNA: TGTGCCAGTAGCGGGATCGGCAGGGGAAGCAATCAGCCCCAGCATTTT